The table lists the clone carrying this TCR beta chain with many counts. No antigen is known for it. The entry originates in a study of early T cells in non-severe SARS-CoV-2 infection. MiXCR, applied by TCRdb to the 5' RACE reads, yields one record per CDR3 protein. The profile shows roughly 50,000 distinct CDR3 sequences, just over 8% of them singletons. Study results and limitations: Anti-spike CD8 specificities were favored by VDJdb matching, whose results missed private and CD4 specificities.

The clonotype was recovered from an adult who was a healthcare worker with PCR-confirmed SARS-CoV-2 infection or an uninfected control (not recorded which). Sequenced material: whole blood.

CDR3 nucleotides: TGTGCCAGCAGCTTACGGCCCTCACGGAACACCGGGGAGCTGTTTTTT. This codes for CASSLRPSRNTGELFF. The genes are TRBV7-9 and TRBJ2-2; D gene ambiguous. Deletions cut 2 bases from V and 1 base from J, with 11 bases between. The CDR3 is made up of 16 amino acids. CDR1 and CDR2 (germline): SEHNR, FQNEAQ (reference sequence).